These T cell receptor beta chains were read from a single sample in a study of T cells after posttransplantation cyclophosphamide. Clones were read by immunoSEQ multiplex PCR, and TCRdb kept only the in-frame ones, dropping some. Among around 17,000 clones listed, about 91% were seen once. The starting material was CD4+ T cells sorted from blood, obtained after allogeneic stem cell transplant with posttransplant cyclophosphamide. The source of these receptors is a male patient between 55 and 70 years old who received an allogeneic stem cell transplant from a related donor and was CMV-positive. Some T cells may originate from the graft donor. Each CDR3 is given with its conserved first and last residue. Fields, in order: V gene, CDR3 protein.

>TRBV18
CASSPVPQGSSYEQYF
>TRBV6-6
CASNGGRAVQPQHF
>TRBV6-5
CASSSTGVANYGYTF
>TRBV10-3
CATSGIRQGRNAEAFF
>TRBV20-1
CSALPRIGVF
>TRBV7-2
CASSSDRVESPLHF
>TRBV7-9
CASSFQGQGNQPQHF
>TRBV4-1
CASSQEGATYSGNTIYF
>TRBV11-1
CASSQGQGRGYGYTF
>TRBV7-2
CASSGRGGGFDEQYF
>TRBV11-3
CASSLGGTGGSNEQFF
>TRBV18
CASSPPILAGGLSTDTQYF
>TRBV6-1
CASSLRTASSYEQYF
>TRBV4-3
CASSPGQGALFYGYTF
>TRBV6-5
CASGGGGSDEQFF
>TRBV9
CASSYTSGLRNEQFF
>TRBV4-3
CASSQERSGLIPYEQYF
>TRBV7-9
CASVRGSPTEAFF
>TRBV2
CASSDEVRGRYSNQPQHF
>TRBV25-1
CASTKGGSSGEGETQYF
>TRBV7-2
CASSLAGGGPFGGELFF
>TRBV19
CASSIDLQVGYTF
>TRBV7-2
CASSLDLGGGTQYF
>TRBV19
CASSIRARQMGGNQPQHF
>TRBV11-2
CASSLAGRGNTEAFF
>TRBV5-4
CASSSYGANYGYTF
>TRBV5-1
CASSPAGLGMNTEAFF
>TRBV9
CASSVGQGGEKLFF